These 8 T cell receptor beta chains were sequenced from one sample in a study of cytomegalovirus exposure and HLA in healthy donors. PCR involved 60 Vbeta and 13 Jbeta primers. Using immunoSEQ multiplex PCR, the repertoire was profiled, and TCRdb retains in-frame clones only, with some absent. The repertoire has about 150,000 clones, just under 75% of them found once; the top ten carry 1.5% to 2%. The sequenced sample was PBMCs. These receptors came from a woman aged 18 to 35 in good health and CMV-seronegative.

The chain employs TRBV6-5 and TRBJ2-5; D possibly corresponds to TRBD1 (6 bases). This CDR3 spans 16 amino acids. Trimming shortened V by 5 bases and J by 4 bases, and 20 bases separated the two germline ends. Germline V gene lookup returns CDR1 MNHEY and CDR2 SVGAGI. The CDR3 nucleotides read TGTGCCAGCAGTCACTACGACAGGTCCTTGGGAGAGACCCAGTACTTC. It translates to CASSHYDRSLGETQYF.

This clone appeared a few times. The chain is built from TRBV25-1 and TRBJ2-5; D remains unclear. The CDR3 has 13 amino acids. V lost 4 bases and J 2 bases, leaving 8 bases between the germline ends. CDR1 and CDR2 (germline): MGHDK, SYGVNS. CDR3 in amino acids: CASSVGSQETQYF. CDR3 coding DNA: TGTGCCAGCAGTGTGGGCAGTCAAGAGACCCAGTACTTC.

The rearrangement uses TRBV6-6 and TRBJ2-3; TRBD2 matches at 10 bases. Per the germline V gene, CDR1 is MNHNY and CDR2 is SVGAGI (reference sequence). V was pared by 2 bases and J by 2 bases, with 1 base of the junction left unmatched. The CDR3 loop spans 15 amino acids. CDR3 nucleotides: TGTGCCAGCAGTTACAGCGGGGGGGCCACAGATACGCAGTATTTT. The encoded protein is CASSYSGGATDTQYF.

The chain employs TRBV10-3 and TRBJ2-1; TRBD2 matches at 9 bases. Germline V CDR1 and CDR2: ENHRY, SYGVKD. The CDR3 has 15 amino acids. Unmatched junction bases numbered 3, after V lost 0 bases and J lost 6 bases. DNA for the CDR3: TGTGCCATCAGTGAGTCGACTAGCGGTTCCAATGAGCAGTTCTTC. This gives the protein CAISESTSGSNEQFF.

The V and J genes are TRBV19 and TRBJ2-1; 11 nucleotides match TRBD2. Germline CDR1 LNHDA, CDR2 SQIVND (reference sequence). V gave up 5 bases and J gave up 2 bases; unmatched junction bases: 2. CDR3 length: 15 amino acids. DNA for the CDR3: TGTGCCAGTAGTCTAGCGGGAGGCCCCTACAATGAGCAGTTCTTC. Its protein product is CASSLAGGPYNEQFF.

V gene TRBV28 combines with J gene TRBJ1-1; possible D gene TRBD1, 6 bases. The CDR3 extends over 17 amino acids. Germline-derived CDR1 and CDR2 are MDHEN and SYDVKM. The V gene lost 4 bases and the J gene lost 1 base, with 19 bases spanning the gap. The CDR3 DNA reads TGTGCCAGCAGTTCACCAGCAATGACAGGACGGAACACTGAAGCTTTCTTT. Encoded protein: CASSSPAMTGRNTEAFF.

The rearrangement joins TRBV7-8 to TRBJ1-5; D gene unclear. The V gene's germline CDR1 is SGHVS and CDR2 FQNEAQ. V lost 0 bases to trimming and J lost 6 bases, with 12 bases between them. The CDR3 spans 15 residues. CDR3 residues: CASSLALSGGQPQHF. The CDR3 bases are TGTGCCAGCAGCTTAGCCCTGTCAGGAGGTCAGCCCCAGCATTTT.

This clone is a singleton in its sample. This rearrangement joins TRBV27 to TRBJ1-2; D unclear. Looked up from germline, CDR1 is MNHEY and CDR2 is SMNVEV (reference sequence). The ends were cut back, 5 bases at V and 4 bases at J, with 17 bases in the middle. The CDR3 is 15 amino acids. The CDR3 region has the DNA TGTGCCAGCAGTCCCACCCTTGACGACACCTATGGCTACACCTTC. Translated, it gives CASSPTLDDTYGYTF.